This TCR beta chain derives from a study of shared clonotypes between healthy human individuals. In the study overall: Each donor's CD8 memory used one plate, CD8 naive two, each CD4 subset three. Study results and limitations: The generation probabilities recorded for non-shared clonotypes fell below those of clonotypes shared by all four donors.

As regards this clone: Its antigen is unidentified.

Unmatched junction bases numbered 7, after V lost 4 bases and J lost 10 bases. This CDR3 contains 14 residues. Germline V gene data show CDR1 as SGHRS and CDR2 as YFSETQ. Terminally differentiated effector memory CD45RA+ cells were left out of the naive CD8 fraction, which was CD45RO-negative and positively selected for CCR7. Each replicate PCR on the sorted subsets used about 0.2 ug DNA (roughly 32,000 T cell genomes). Assay: immunoSEQ multiplex PCR; the TCRdb copy retains only in-frame clones and omits some. In the table there are about 600,000 clones, 95% to 96% of which are singletons. The source of this sequence is a woman in her twenties or thirties in good health. Sequenced: naive CD8+ T cells sorted from blood. The chain has TRBV5-1 and TRBJ2-2; 10 nucleotides align to TRBD2. In nucleotides, the CDR3 is TGCGCCAGCAGCGGCAGCGGGAGGGCTTTGGAGCTGTTTTTT. Translated, it gives CASSGSGRALELFF.